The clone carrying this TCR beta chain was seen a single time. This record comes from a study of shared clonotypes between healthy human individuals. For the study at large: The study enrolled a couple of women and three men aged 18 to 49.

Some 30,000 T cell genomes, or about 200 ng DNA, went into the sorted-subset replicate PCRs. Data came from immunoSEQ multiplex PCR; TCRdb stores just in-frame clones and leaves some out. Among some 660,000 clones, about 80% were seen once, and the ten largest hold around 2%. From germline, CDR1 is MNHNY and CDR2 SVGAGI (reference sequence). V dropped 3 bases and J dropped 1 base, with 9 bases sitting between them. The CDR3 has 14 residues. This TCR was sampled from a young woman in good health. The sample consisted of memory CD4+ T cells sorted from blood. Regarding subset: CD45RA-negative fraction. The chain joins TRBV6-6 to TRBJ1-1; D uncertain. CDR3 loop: CASSYSVGNTEAFF. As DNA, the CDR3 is TGTGCCAGCAGTTATAGTGTAGGGAACACTGAAGCTTTCTTT.